These T cell receptor beta chains were read from a single sample in a study of T-cell memory formation after mild COVID-19. TCRdb redid the calling of the 5' RACE reads with MiXCR, one entry per CDR3 protein. Of 180,000 or so distinct CDR3 sequences in the sample, around 15% were seen once. Sequences were obtained from PBMCs or a T cell subset sorted from them (not recorded which). These TCRs come from an adult woman who had mild COVID-19 (a few samples of this study predate the infection). Cell type and time point are not known. The CDR3 runs from the conserved cysteine through the conserved F or W. The order of the fields is V gene, J gene, clone size, D gene, CDR3 protein, CDR3 DNA. D genes are given only for firm matches. Size is omitted from some rows. Given values are once, few, many or a class for expanded clones.

V: TRBV12-3/TRBV12-4
J: TRBJ1-1
size: NA
D: NA
CDR3: CASSLIGGVTEAFF
DNA: TGTGCCAGCAGCCTCATCGGGGGTGTCACTGAAGCTTTCTTT

V: TRBV20-1
J: TRBJ1-1
size: many
D: NA
CDR3: CSARDGGRMNTEAFF
DNA: TGCAGTGCTAGAGATGGAGGACGGATGAACACTGAAGCTTTCTTT

V: TRBV5-1
J: TRBJ2-7
size: NA
D: NA
CDR3: CASSLVTGARSYEQYF
DNA: TGCGCCAGCAGCTTGGTAACGGGGGCGCGATCCTACGAGCAGTACTTC

V: TRBV4-1
J: TRBJ2-1
size: many
D: NA
CDR3: CASSQEEAGEQFF
DNA: TGCGCCAGCAGCCAAGAGGAGGCTGGAGAGCAGTTCTTC

V: TRBV7-6
J: TRBJ2-7
size: few
D: TRBD2
CDR3: CASSLPPGTSNREQYF
DNA: TGTGCCAGCAGCTTACCCCCCGGGACTAGCAATCGCGAGCAGTACTTC

V: TRBV6-4
J: TRBJ2-4
size: few
D: NA
CDR3: CASSDWRRPLQYF
DNA: TGTGCCAGCAGTGACTGGAGGCGACCGCTTCAGTACTTC

V: TRBV4-1
J: TRBJ2-1
size: NA
D: TRBD2
CDR3: CASSQQGLAGGEQFF
DNA: TGCGCCAGCAGCCAACAGGGACTAGCGGGGGGTGAGCAGTTCTTC

V: TRBV14
J: TRBJ2-3
size: NA
D: TRBD2
CDR3: CASSQGLAGAGTQYF
DNA: TGTGCCAGCAGCCAAGGACTAGCGGGAGCCGGTACGCAGTATTTT

V: TRBV7-9
J: TRBJ1-1
size: NA
D: NA
CDR3: CASSLEAVREAFF
DNA: TGTGCCAGCAGCTTAGAGGCGGTCCGTGAAGCTTTCTTT

V: TRBV7-2
J: TRBJ2-1
size: NA
D: TRBD2
CDR3: CASSFAGTSGGYNEQFF
DNA: TGTGCCAGCAGCTTTGCCGGGACTAGCGGAGGTTACAATGAGCAGTTCTTC

V: TRBV5-8
J: TRBJ1-6
size: NA
D: TRBD1
CDR3: CASSLLGQGRSPLHF
DNA: TGTGCCAGCAGCCTGCTCGGACAGGGTCGCTCACCCCTCCACTTT

V: TRBV12-3/TRBV12-4
J: TRBJ2-3
size: NA
D: NA
CDR3: CASSHVPWGQPSSTDTQYF
DNA: TGTGCCAGCAGCCACGTACCCTGGGGACAACCGTCTTCCACAGATACGCAGTATTTT

V: TRBV6-5
J: TRBJ2-7
size: few
D: TRBD2
CDR3: CASSRLAGDGEQYF
DNA: TGTGCCAGCAGTAGACTAGCGGGAGACGGCGAGCAGTACTTC

V: TRBV29-1
J: TRBJ2-3
size: NA
D: NA
CDR3: CSTRDLRTDTQYF
DNA: TGCAGCACCCGGGACTTACGCACAGATACGCAGTATTTT

V: TRBV4-1
J: TRBJ1-1
size: NA
D: NA
CDR3: CASSRPAGGAFF
DNA: TGCGCCAGCAGCCGGCCAGCCGGAGGAGCTTTCTTT

V: TRBV4-1
J: TRBJ2-3
size: few
D: NA
CDR3: CASSHPSTDTQYF
DNA: TGCGCCAGCAGCCACCCAAGTACAGATACGCAGTATTTT

V: TRBV3-1
J: TRBJ1-1
size: few
D: TRBD1
CDR3: CASSQATGGTEAFF
DNA: TGTGCCAGCAGCCAAGCCACAGGGGGTACTGAAGCTTTCTTT

V: TRBV2
J: TRBJ2-3
size: few
D: TRBD2
CDR3: CASRTGGVATDTQYF
DNA: TGTGCCAGCAGGACCGGGGGGGTAGCTACAGATACGCAGTATTTT

V: TRBV5-1
J: TRBJ2-3
size: NA
D: NA
CDR3: CASSPRGGVSDTQYF
DNA: TGCGCCAGCAGCCCAAGAGGGGGGGTGTCAGATACGCAGTATTTT

V: TRBV6-6
J: TRBJ2-5
size: NA
D: NA
CDR3: CASRVGAGKETQYF
DNA: TGTGCCAGCAGGGTCGGGGCAGGGAAGGAGACCCAGTACTTC

V: TRBV18
J: TRBJ2-7
size: NA
D: TRBD2
CDR3: CASSLREGYEQYF
DNA: TGTGCCAGCTCGCTTAGGGAGGGCTACGAGCAGTACTTC

V: TRBV20-1
J: TRBJ1-1
size: NA
D: NA
CDR3: CSANPSWRVNTEAFF
DNA: TGCAGTGCCAACCCCTCGTGGAGGGTCAACACTGAAGCTTTCTTT

V: TRBV12-3/TRBV12-4
J: TRBJ2-6
size: NA
D: NA
CDR3: CASTVGAGTSGANVLTF
DNA: TGTGCCAGCACCGTGGGGGCGGGAACCTCTGGGGCCAACGTCCTGACTTTC

V: TRBV20-1
J: TRBJ2-3
size: few
D: TRBD1
CDR3: CSAVQGASDTQYF
DNA: TGCAGTGCCGTACAGGGGGCGTCAGATACGCAGTATTTT

V: TRBV18
J: TRBJ2-1
size: NA
D: NA
CDR3: CASSPPMGPHEQFF
DNA: TGTGCCAGCTCACCACCGATGGGGCCTCATGAGCAGTTCTTC